The rows below give T cell receptor beta chains drawn from one sample of a study of shared clonotypes between healthy human individuals. The method was immunoSEQ multiplex PCR; TCRdb's version includes in-frame clones alone and lacks a portion of them. Here the sample spans around 600,000 clones, less than 98% being singletons. The sequenced sample was naive CD4+ T cells sorted from blood. The receptors were gathered from a woman in her twenties or thirties in good health. CDR3s include the opening cysteine and the closing phenylalanine or tryptophan. Fields, in order: V gene, clone size, J gene, D gene, CDR3 protein, CDR3 DNA. D genes are given only for firm matches. Expanded clones get a size class; other rows say once, few or many, or leave the size out.

v_call: TRBV6-1; clone_size: NA; j_call: TRBJ1-1; d_call: NA; cdr3_aa: CASSEIRSYTEAFF; cdr3_nt: TGTGCCAGCAGTGAAATCCGGTCCTACACTGAAGCTTTCTTT
v_call: TRBV4-1; clone_size: once; j_call: TRBJ1-1; d_call: NA; cdr3_aa: CASSQGEVGVRPEAFF; cdr3_nt: TGCGCCAGCAGCCAAGGGGAGGTGGGAGTGAGACCTGAAGCTTTCTTT
v_call: TRBV6-6; clone_size: NA; j_call: TRBJ2-7; d_call: TRBD2; cdr3_aa: CASRSSSGTGNYEQYF; cdr3_nt: TGTGCCAGCCGTTCTTCAAGCGGGACCGGAAACTACGAGCAGTACTTC
v_call: TRBV29-1; clone_size: NA; j_call: TRBJ2-5; d_call: NA; cdr3_aa: CSVEERAGTQYF; cdr3_nt: TGCAGCGTTGAAGAGAGGGCGGGGACCCAGTACTTC
v_call: TRBV5-4; clone_size: once; j_call: TRBJ2-1; d_call: TRBD1; cdr3_aa: CASSPTEDRGRNEQFF; cdr3_nt: TGTGCCAGCAGCCCGACCGAGGACAGGGGGAGGAATGAGCAGTTCTTC
v_call: TRBV10-2; clone_size: NA; j_call: TRBJ2-3; d_call: NA; cdr3_aa: CASSLQGSTDTQYF; cdr3_nt: TGCGCCAGCAGTTTACAGGGAAGCACAGATACGCAGTATTTT
v_call: TRBV28; clone_size: NA; j_call: TRBJ2-3; d_call: TRBD2; cdr3_aa: CASIHGGDTDTQYF; cdr3_nt: TGTGCCAGCATCCATGGGGGGGACACAGATACGCAGTATTTT
v_call: TRBV6-5; clone_size: NA; j_call: TRBJ1-1; d_call: NA; cdr3_aa: CATRGTANTEAFF; cdr3_nt: TGTGCCACGAGGGGGACGGCGAACACTGAAGCTTTCTTT
v_call: TRBV30; clone_size: NA; j_call: TRBJ1-6; d_call: TRBD1; cdr3_aa: CAWKGQGIYNSPLHF; cdr3_nt: TGTGCCTGGAAAGGACAGGGTATCTATAATTCACCCCTCCACTTT
v_call: TRBV20-1; clone_size: NA; j_call: TRBJ1-4; d_call: NA; cdr3_aa: CSGKFNEKLFF; cdr3_nt: TGCAGTGGAAAGTTTAATGAAAAACTGTTTTTT
v_call: TRBV4-1; clone_size: NA; j_call: TRBJ2-1; d_call: TRBD1; cdr3_aa: CASSQALIQGNEQFF; cdr3_nt: TGCGCCAGCAGCCAAGCTCTCATACAGGGGAATGAGCAGTTCTTC
v_call: TRBV2; clone_size: NA; j_call: TRBJ2-5; d_call: NA; cdr3_aa: CASQGGEEETQYF; cdr3_nt: TGTGCCAGCCAGGGGGGTGAAGAGGAGACCCAGTACTTC
v_call: TRBV28; clone_size: NA; j_call: TRBJ2-5; d_call: NA; cdr3_aa: CASSFAATPETQYF; cdr3_nt: TGTGCCAGCAGTTTCGCGGCTACCCCAGAGACCCAGTACTTC
v_call: TRBV27; clone_size: NA; j_call: TRBJ2-7; d_call: NA; cdr3_aa: CASSLSGRARSYEQYF; cdr3_nt: TGTGCCAGCAGTTTATCGGGCAGGGCCAGATCCTACGAGCAGTACTTC
v_call: TRBV7-9; clone_size: NA; j_call: TRBJ2-7; d_call: NA; cdr3_aa: CASSFDGWVYEQYF; cdr3_nt: TGTGCCAGCAGCTTCGATGGTTGGGTCTACGAGCAGTACTTC
v_call: TRBV28; clone_size: once; j_call: TRBJ2-1; d_call: TRBD2; cdr3_aa: CASSPGLAANEQFF; cdr3_nt: TGTGCCAGCAGTCCGGGACTAGCGGCAAATGAGCAGTTCTTC
v_call: TRBV28; clone_size: NA; j_call: TRBJ2-7; d_call: NA; cdr3_aa: CASKTDWRPGRKYF; cdr3_nt: TGTGCCAGCAAGACAGACTGGAGACCGGGAAGGAAGTACTTC
v_call: TRBV28; clone_size: NA; j_call: TRBJ1-5; d_call: NA; cdr3_aa: CASSRGERTQHF; cdr3_nt: TGTGCCAGCAGCAGGGGAGAACGGACCCAGCATTTT
v_call: TRBV6-5; clone_size: NA; j_call: TRBJ1-4; d_call: TRBD1; cdr3_aa: CASSYSDRGLKLFF; cdr3_nt: TGTGCCAGCAGTTATTCGGACAGGGGGTTGAAACTGTTTTTT
v_call: TRBV28; clone_size: NA; j_call: TRBJ1-1; d_call: NA; cdr3_aa: CASTRGTEAFF; cdr3_nt: TGTGCCAGCACCCGGGGGACTGAAGCTTTCTTT
v_call: TRBV27; clone_size: NA; j_call: TRBJ2-1; d_call: NA; cdr3_aa: CASGRGRSSYNEQFF; cdr3_nt: TGTGCCAGCGGTAGGGGGAGGAGCTCCTACAATGAGCAGTTCTTC
v_call: TRBV9; clone_size: NA; j_call: TRBJ2-1; d_call: NA; cdr3_aa: CASSVIISREQFF; cdr3_nt: TGTGCCAGCAGCGTCATTATAAGTCGGGAGCAGTTCTTC
v_call: TRBV27; clone_size: NA; j_call: TRBJ1-5; d_call: TRBD1; cdr3_aa: CASSLRGQGRWPQHF; cdr3_nt: TGTGCCAGCAGTTTGAGAGGACAGGGGAGGTGGCCCCAGCATTTT
v_call: TRBV10-1; clone_size: NA; j_call: TRBJ2-1; d_call: NA; cdr3_aa: CASSESSTVSYNEQFF; cdr3_nt: TGCGCCAGCAGTGAGTCATCCACAGTCTCCTACAATGAGCAGTTCTTC
v_call: TRBV19; clone_size: once; j_call: TRBJ2-1; d_call: TRBD2; cdr3_aa: CASNRVAGGSYNEQFF; cdr3_nt: TGTGCCAGTAATAGGGTCGCGGGAGGGTCCTACAATGAGCAGTTCTTC
v_call: TRBV4-1; clone_size: NA; j_call: TRBJ2-1; d_call: TRBD2; cdr3_aa: CASSQILAGPNEQFF; cdr3_nt: TGCGCCAGCAGCCAAATACTAGCGGGGCCCAATGAGCAGTTCTTC
v_call: TRBV18; clone_size: NA; j_call: TRBJ2-5; d_call: NA; cdr3_aa: CASSPQGFRETQYF; cdr3_nt: TGTGCCAGCTCGCCACAGGGATTCAGGGAGACCCAGTACTTC
v_call: TRBV28; clone_size: NA; j_call: TRBJ1-5; d_call: NA; cdr3_aa: CASSLPAGRTAANQPQHF; cdr3_nt: TGTGCCAGCAGTTTACCGGCAGGGAGGACAGCGGCCAATCAGCCCCAGCATTTT
v_call: TRBV27; clone_size: NA; j_call: TRBJ1-4; d_call: TRBD1; cdr3_aa: CASSTRGQRPEKLFF; cdr3_nt: TGTGCCAGCAGTACCCGGGGACAGAGACCAGAAAAACTGTTTTTT
v_call: TRBV5-1; clone_size: NA; j_call: TRBJ2-7; d_call: TRBD1; cdr3_aa: CASSTKIPGTGEFYEQYF; cdr3_nt: TGCGCCAGCAGCACAAAGATCCCCGGGACAGGGGAATTTTACGAGCAGTACTTC
v_call: TRBV28; clone_size: few; j_call: TRBJ1-1; d_call: NA; cdr3_aa: CASSPYTYTEAFF; cdr3_nt: TGTGCCAGCAGTCCCTACACCTACACTGAAGCTTTCTTT
v_call: TRBV27; clone_size: NA; j_call: TRBJ2-7; d_call: NA; cdr3_aa: CASSLSRLEVYEQYF; cdr3_nt: TGTGCCAGCAGTTTATCGAGGCTAGAGGTCTACGAGCAGTACTTC
v_call: TRBV19; clone_size: NA; j_call: TRBJ1-5; d_call: NA; cdr3_aa: CASSIAVSNQPQHF; cdr3_nt: TGTGCCAGTAGTATAGCAGTTAGCAATCAGCCCCAGCATTTT
v_call: TRBV28; clone_size: NA; j_call: TRBJ2-2; d_call: NA; cdr3_aa: CASSSWVGSGELFF; cdr3_nt: TGTGCCAGCAGTTCCTGGGTTGGATCCGGGGAGCTGTTTTTT
v_call: TRBV7-3; clone_size: NA; j_call: TRBJ2-5; d_call: NA; cdr3_aa: CASSLGLQETQYF; cdr3_nt: TGTGCCAGCAGCTTAGGCCTCCAAGAGACCCAGTACTTC
v_call: TRBV4-2; clone_size: NA; j_call: TRBJ2-5; d_call: NA; cdr3_aa: CASSQDRGGISETQYF; cdr3_nt: TGTGCCAGCAGCCAAGATCGCGGCGGGATTAGTGAGACCCAGTACTTC
v_call: TRBV5-1; clone_size: NA; j_call: TRBJ1-2; d_call: NA; cdr3_aa: CASSPDSAGYTF; cdr3_nt: TGCGCCAGCAGCCCGGACTCGGCTGGCTACACCTTC
v_call: TRBV28; clone_size: NA; j_call: TRBJ2-7; d_call: NA; cdr3_aa: CASSLYEQYF; cdr3_nt: TGTGCCAGCAGTTTATACGAGCAGTACTTC
v_call: TRBV30; clone_size: NA; j_call: TRBJ1-2; d_call: NA; cdr3_aa: CAWSYRTPLNYGYTF; cdr3_nt: TGTGCCTGGAGCTATCGGACACCTCTTAACTATGGCTACACCTTC
v_call: TRBV5-1; clone_size: NA; j_call: TRBJ2-5; d_call: TRBD2; cdr3_aa: CASRTGLSGAGETQYF; cdr3_nt: TGCGCCAGCAGAACGGGACTTAGCGGGGCGGGAGAGACCCAGTACTTC
v_call: TRBV28; clone_size: once; j_call: TRBJ2-7; d_call: NA; cdr3_aa: CASSFSVGHEQYF; cdr3_nt: TGTGCCAGCAGTTTTTCGGTGGGCCACGAGCAGTACTTC
v_call: TRBV30; clone_size: NA; j_call: TRBJ2-7; d_call: NA; cdr3_aa: CAWSRGVYEQYF; cdr3_nt: TGTGCCTGGAGTCGGGGAGTTTACGAGCAGTACTTC
v_call: TRBV28; clone_size: once; j_call: TRBJ2-7; d_call: TRBD1; cdr3_aa: CASRIRDRASEQYF; cdr3_nt: TGTGCCAGCAGAATAAGGGACAGGGCGTCCGAGCAGTACTTC
v_call: TRBV27; clone_size: NA; j_call: TRBJ2-5; d_call: NA; cdr3_aa: CASCGAGETQYF; cdr3_nt: TGTGCCAGCTGCGGGGCAGGGGAGACCCAGTACTTC
v_call: TRBV30; clone_size: NA; j_call: TRBJ1-1; d_call: NA; cdr3_aa: CAWSPGVMIGDTEAFF; cdr3_nt: TGTGCCTGGAGTCCCGGAGTCATGATTGGGGACACTGAAGCTTTCTTT